These T cell receptor beta chains were read from a single sample in a study of PD-L1 blockade in urothelial cancer. Generated by immunoSEQ multiplex PCR, the TCRdb table keeps only in-frame clones and is missing some. The sample shows some 52,000 clones, over 70% of them seen only once. The sequencing here drew on PBMCs, taken around atezolizumab (anti-PD-L1) treatment. The receptor source for this set is a man aged 40-49 years with urothelial cancer. CDR3s include the opening cysteine and the closing phenylalanine or tryptophan. Fields, in order: D gene, J gene, clone size, V gene, CDR3 DNA, CDR3 protein. The D gene is left open where the match is weak. Not every row has a clone size; where given, it reads once, few, many or a size class.

>TRBD2|TRBJ2-7|.|TRBV7-9
TGTGCCAGCAGCTTCTCCTCACTAGCGGGAGTCGAGCAGTACTTC
CASSFSSLAGVEQYF
>TRBD1|TRBJ1-2|.|TRBV28
TGTGCCAGCAGAAAGCAGGGGGTCAACTATGGCTACACCTTC
CASRKQGVNYGYTF
>.|TRBJ2-1|.|TRBV7-3
TGTGCCAGCAGCTTAACACCCCGGGACACCTCCTACAATGAGCAGTTCTTC
CASSLTPRDTSYNEQFF
>.|TRBJ1-2|.|TRBV7-8
TGTGCCAGCAGCGGGGGGGCGGGGGTCTATGGCTACACCTTC
CASSGGAGVYGYTF
>.|TRBJ1-1|.|TRBV6-5
TGTGCCAGCAGTTACCGGGGGGATGCCACTGAAGCTTTCTTT
CASSYRGDATEAFF
>.|TRBJ1-1|.|TRBV27
TGTGCCAGCAGTCCCCGGGATAGATACACTGAAGCTTTCTTT
CASSPRDRYTEAFF
>.|TRBJ2-5|.|TRBV6-5
TGTGCCAGCAGTTCTCTCTGGGACTCTGGGGAGACCCAGTACTTC
CASSSLWDSGETQYF
>.|TRBJ1-2|few|TRBV7-9
TGTGCCAGCAGCTCGGACAGCGACTATGGCTACACCTTC
CASSSDSDYGYTF
>TRBD1|TRBJ1-2|.|TRBV28
TGTGCCCCCAGGGGGTACGAGAATGGCTACACCTTC
CAPRGYENGYTF
>.|TRBJ2-2|.|TRBV6-5
TGTGCCAGCAGTTACTCGAACAGAAACACCGGGGAGCTGTTTTTT
CASSYSNRNTGELFF
>.|TRBJ1-4|once|TRBV7-9
TGTGCCAGCAGCCCCAAGGGTATCAGGGACTGGCTGTTTTTT
CASSPKGIRDWLFF
>.|TRBJ2-3|.|TRBV29-1
TGCAGCGTTGATTCTCCTAGCGCCTCAGATACGCAGTATTTT
CSVDSPSASDTQYF
>TRBD2|TRBJ2-3|.|TRBV9
TGTGCCAGCAGCGAGGGAATACTAGCGGGAGGAGCAGATACGCAGTATTTT
CASSEGILAGGADTQYF
>TRBD2|TRBJ2-2|.|TRBV6-4
TGTGCCAGCAGCGAGACTAGCGACACCGGGGAGCTGTTTTTT
CASSETSDTGELFF
>TRBD1|TRBJ1-5|few|TRBV2
TGTGCCAGCAGGGAGACAGGGGGCAGTCAGCCCCAGCATTTT
CASRETGGSQPQHF
>.|TRBJ1-1|.|TRBV2
TGTGCCAGCATCCCAGTGGCAGGGCGGAGCACTGAAGCTTTCTTT
CASIPVAGRSTEAFF
>TRBD1|TRBJ1-3|once|TRBV5-6
TGTGCCAGCAGCTTACAGGGGACTGGAAACACCATATATTTT
CASSLQGTGNTIYF